The present T cell receptor (beta chain) was sequenced within a study of regulatory T cells in long-lasting Graves disease. The CDR3 covers 15 residues. Trimming removed 2 bases from V and 1 base from J, with 11 bases in between. Germline-derived CDR1 and CDR2 are SNHLY and FYNNEI. This clonotype was counted ten times or more. Time point of the sample: newly diagnosed GD, antithyroid drugs for less than 3 months. The TCR library was made from RNA extracted from PBMCs. Arm-PCR of CDR3 regions and iRepertoire HTBI primers were used to build TCR beta libraries. TCRdb reprocessed the multiplex PCR reads with MiXCR, giving one entry per CDR3 protein. The sample shows about 450,000 distinct CDR3 sequences, roughly 15% of them seen only once. The same sample was also used in a study of T cells in Graves' hyperthyroidism and ophthalmopathy.

The V gene is TRBV2, the J gene TRBJ2-5, with D perhaps given as TRBD1 or TRBD2 (6 bases each). This clonotype originated in a woman between 45 and 60 years old with Graves disease. Sequencing was performed on peripheral blood mononuclear cells (PBMCs), taken at new diagnosis, from a patient treated with antithyroid drugs. The CDR3 DNA reads TGTGCCAGCAGTGAAAGGAGGGGGTTCCAAGAGACCCAGTACTTC. Encoded protein: CASSERRGFQETQYF.